This T cell receptor beta chain was sequenced in a study of cytomegalovirus exposure and HLA in healthy donors. It was with 60 Vbeta and 13 Jbeta primers that the PCR ran. Method: immunoSEQ multiplex PCR; TCRdb's copy keeps in-frame clones and lacks some. The data contain 85,000 to 130,000 clones, 79% of them singletons. Germline-derived CDR1 and CDR2 are SGHDT and YYEEEE. The V gene lost 4 bases and the J gene lost 7 bases, with 15 bases spanning the gap. The length of the CDR3 is 13 residues. The chain carries TRBV5-6 and TRBJ2-7, with D unresolved. Sequenced sample: PBMCs. The TCR sequence derives from a female donor in good health and CMV-seropositive. CDR3 loop: CASSPDTVREQYF. In DNA, the CDR3 is TGTGCCAGCAGCCCGGATACCGTGAGGGAGCAGTACTTC.